The rows below give T cell receptor beta chains drawn from one sample of a study of Ad26.COV2.S vaccination and SARS-CoV-2 variants. The method was immunoSEQ multiplex PCR; TCRdb's version includes in-frame clones alone and lacks a portion of them. The top ten clones hold over 8.5% of a sample with roughly 300,000 clones, about 88% of them seen once. Sample: peripheral blood, taken in a trial of Ad26.COV2.S vaccine versus placebo. Receptors originate from a person aged 18-60 years who received the Ad26.COV2.S COVID-19 vaccine or a placebo. The CDR3 runs from the conserved cysteine through the conserved F or W. A D gene is named only where the DNA matches it firmly. Size is stated for part of the rows, as once, few or many counts, or as a class when the clone is expanded.

>TRBV18|-|-|TRBJ1-2
CASSLQEPHGGYTF
TGTGCCAGCTCACTACAGGAGCCACACGGTGGCTACACCTTC
>TRBV28|TRBD1|-|TRBJ2-7
CASTSGGAPYEQYF
TGTGCCAGCACTTCAGGGGGCGCGCCCTACGAGCAGTACTTC
>TRBV11-2|-|-|TRBJ1-4
CASSLDFMATEKLFF
TGTGCCAGCAGCTTAGATTTTATGGCAACGGAAAAACTGTTTTTT
>TRBV4-2|-|-|TRBJ2-7
CASSQERPMSEQYF
TGTGCCAGCAGCCAAGAAAGACCGATGAGCGAGCAGTACTTC
>TRBV28|-|-|TRBJ2-1
CASSIFSEQFF
TGTGCCAGCAGCATTTTCAGTGAGCAGTTCTTC
>TRBV27|-|-|TRBJ1-1
CASSLTGEGTEAFF
TGTGCCAGCAGTCTGACAGGAGAGGGCACTGAAGCTTTCTTT
>TRBV5-1|-|-|TRBJ1-4
CASSFTGPQTNEKLFF
TGCGCCAGCAGCTTCACAGGGCCTCAAACTAATGAAAAACTGTTTTTT
>TRBV6-2/TRBV6-3|-|-|TRBJ1-5
CASSLLWGNQPQHF
TGTGCCAGCAGTTTACTCTGGGGCAATCAGCCCCAGCATTTT
>TRBV7-2|TRBD2|-|TRBJ2-5
CASSRSGGPAQTQYF
TGTGCCAGCAGCCGTAGCGGGGGGCCCGCTCAGACCCAGTACTTC
>TRBV19|-|once|TRBJ1-6
CASSLGGPGVGSPLHF
TGTGCCAGTAGTCTCGGTGGCCCTGGAGTGGGTTCACCCCTCCACTTT
>TRBV4-3|TRBD2|-|TRBJ2-7
CASSQDYGLARVQYF
TGCGCCAGCAGCCAAGATTACGGACTAGCCAGGGTGCAGTACTTC
>TRBV5-1|-|-|TRBJ2-7
CASSPGTQSSYEQYF
TGCGCCAGCAGCCCCGGGACACAGAGCTCCTACGAGCAGTACTTC
>TRBV2|-|once|TRBJ2-2
CASGQGQLNTGELFF
TGTGCCAGCGGTCAAGGACAGTTGAACACCGGGGAGCTGTTTTTT
>TRBV16|-|few|TRBJ1-5
CASSPGPVNQPQHF
TGTGCCAGCAGCCCGGGACCCGTCAATCAGCCCCAGCATTTT
>TRBV11-2|-|-|TRBJ2-1
CASSLARQVNEQFF
TGTGCCAGCAGCTTAGCCAGACAGGTCAATGAGCAGTTCTTC
>TRBV5-6|-|-|TRBJ1-6
CASSIGQSYATLHF
TGTGCCAGCAGCATCGGACAGTCCTACGCTACCCTCCACTTT
>TRBV19|-|-|TRBJ2-6
CASRDSGANVLTF
TGTGCCAGCCGGGACTCTGGGGCCAACGTCCTGACTTTC
>TRBV29-1|TRBD2|-|TRBJ2-1
CSVTIGTSRVNEQFF
TGCAGCGTTACGATTGGGACTAGCCGGGTTAATGAGCAGTTCTTC
>TRBV10-2|-|-|TRBJ1-2
CASSEKLDYGYTF
TGCGCCAGCAGTGAGAAACTAGACTATGGCTACACCTTC
>TRBV10-1|-|-|TRBJ2-7
CASSEWGYEQYF
TGCGCCAGCAGTGAATGGGGGTACGAGCAGTACTTC
>TRBV7-2|-|-|TRBJ2-4
CASSSQPGAKNIQYF
TGTGCCAGCAGCTCCCAACCGGGAGCCAAAAACATTCAGTACTTC
>TRBV28|-|-|TRBJ2-7
CASSSSYGSNSYEQYF
TGTGCCAGCAGCTCGTCCTACGGCAGTAACTCCTACGAGCAGTACTTC
>TRBV19|TRBD2|-|TRBJ2-1
CASSISTSGPSSYNEQFF
TGTGCCAGTAGTATCAGTACTAGCGGGCCCAGCTCCTACAATGAGCAGTTCTTC
>TRBV28|TRBD1|-|TRBJ2-5
CASSFPDRGETQYF
TGTGCCAGCAGTTTCCCGGACAGGGGAGAGACCCAGTACTTC
>TRBV27|-|few|TRBJ1-2
CASRQGVGGYTF
TGTGCCAGCAGACAAGGGGTAGGTGGCTACACCTTC
>TRBV5-1|-|-|TRBJ1-6
CASSSTGKTGNSPLHF
TGCGCCAGCAGCTCCACAGGGAAAACTGGTAATTCACCCCTCCACTTT
>TRBV7-9|-|-|TRBJ2-1
CASSLSLPRGNEQFF
TGTGCCAGCAGCTTATCCCTACCGCGGGGCAATGAGCAGTTCTTC
>TRBV18|-|-|TRBJ2-2
CASSPFSGPGELFF
TGTGCCAGCTCACCATTCAGCGGGCCCGGGGAGCTGTTTTTT
>TRBV6-5|-|-|TRBJ2-5
CASSYGRDQETQYF
TGTGCCAGCAGTTATGGTCGGGACCAAGAGACCCAGTACTTC
>TRBV3-1/TRBV3-2|-|-|TRBJ2-1
CASSVAGKKCHNEQFF
TGTGCCAGCAGCGTGGCTGGGAAGAAGTGCCACAATGAGCAGTTCTTC
>TRBV28|TRBD1|-|TRBJ1-2
CASSSNGQGEINYGYTF
TGTGCCAGCAGTTCCAACGGACAGGGGGAAATTAACTATGGCTACACCTTC
>TRBV14|TRBD2|-|TRBJ2-1
CASSPSHGTSGRGNEQFF
TGTGCCAGCAGCCCCTCGCATGGGACTAGCGGGAGAGGCAATGAGCAGTTCTTC
>TRBV7-9|-|-|TRBJ2-1
CASSLQQGDEQFF
TGTGCCAGCAGCCTCCAACAGGGCGATGAGCAGTTCTTC
>TRBV7-2|-|few|TRBJ2-7
CASSSDRFEQYF
TGTGCCAGCAGCTCCGACAGGTTTGAGCAGTACTTC
>TRBV12-3/TRBV12-4|-|once|TRBJ1-5
CASSFGGGHPQHF
TGTGCCAGCAGTTTCGGGGGCGGGCATCCCCAGCATTTT
>TRBV2|TRBD1|-|TRBJ1-5
CASNREGATNQPQHF
TGTGCCTCGAATCGGGAGGGGGCGACTAATCAGCCCCAGCATTTT
>TRBV6-5|TRBD2|-|TRBJ2-3
CASRRGTSGTDTQYF
TGTGCCAGCAGAAGAGGGACTAGCGGCACAGATACGCAGTATTTT
>TRBV7-3|TRBD1|-|TRBJ2-3
CASSLQGTHTDTQYF
TGTGCCAGCAGCCTACAGGGGACCCACACAGATACGCAGTATTTT
>TRBV4-2|TRBD1|once|TRBJ1-4
CASSQPDRDYEKLFF
TGTGCCAGCAGCCAGCCAGACAGGGATTATGAAAAACTGTTTTTT
>TRBV19|TRBD1|-|TRBJ2-7
CASSTPGQGYYEQYF
TGTGCCAGTAGTACCCCCGGACAGGGGTACTACGAGCAGTACTTC
>TRBV2|TRBD1|-|TRBJ1-1
CAASKGQVNTEAFF
TGTGCCGCCAGCAAGGGACAGGTGAACACTGAAGCTTTCTTT
>TRBV28|TRBD2|-|TRBJ2-5
CASSSWSALAGLNQETQYF
TGTGCCAGCAGTTCATGGTCGGCACTAGCGGGTTTGAATCAAGAGACCCAGTACTTC
>TRBV5-1|-|-|TRBJ2-7
CASSLPTGDGYEQYF
TGCGCCAGCAGCTTGCCCACAGGAGACGGTTACGAGCAGTACTTC
>TRBV5-8|TRBD2|few|TRBJ2-2
CASSFEGGPGGELFF
TGTGCCAGCAGCTTCGAGGGAGGGCCCGGCGGGGAGCTGTTTTTT